This T cell receptor beta chain was sequenced during a study of blood T cell repertoires in COVID-19. At the level of the study: Sites in the United States, Italy and Spain provided acute and convalescent COVID-19 samples.

Per germline, CDR1 LNHDA and CDR2 SQIVND (reference sequence). The CDR3 spans 14 residues. V shed 4 bases, J shed 8 bases, and the junction held 9 bases outside the gene matches. In the original processing: Amplification from reference gene primers served as the basis for estimated nucleated cell counts. TCRdb's table, derived via immunoSEQ multiplex PCR, lists solely in-frame clones and lacks some. The DNA gave D and trimming, while V, J and clone size come from that table. The sample includes around 470,000 clones, roughly nine tenths of them seen just once. Patients in Seattle were enrolled during active infection, then followed longitudinally.

This TCR came from a young man with COVID-19, enrolled during active disease. This chain links TRBV19 with TRBJ1-2, with 8 bases identical to TRBD1. Sequenced: peripheral blood. The chain's CDR3 is CASSRQGIGGGYTF. The CDR3 nucleotides read TGTGCCAGTAGTAGACAGGGGATCGGTGGAGGCTACACCTTC.